The 24 T cell receptor beta chains given below trace back to one sample, sequenced in a study of shared clonotypes between healthy human individuals. Measured with immunoSEQ multiplex PCR; TCRdb has only the in-frame clones, and not every one. The sample has some 2.1 million clones, 93% seen once. Naive CD8 cells, CD45RO-negative and positively selected for CCR7, excluded terminally differentiated effector memory CD45RA+ cells. Material: naive CD8+ T cells from PBMCs. These receptors were obtained from a man between 18 and 29 years old in good health. Some clones in this sample may be carry-over from other donors' samples.

The genes are TRBV10-3 and TRBJ1-5, with D uncertain. This CDR3 has 14 residues. V shed 10 bases and J shed 3 bases, with 16 bases lying between them. The V gene's germline CDR1 is ENHRY and CDR2 SYGVKD. The DNA for the CDR3 is TGTGCCACAGGCGAAAACGGGAACAATCAGCCCCAGCATTTT. Translated, it gives CATGENGNNQPQHF.

To note about this clone: The same CDR3 arises from other DNA sequences in this sample as well. V and J are TRBV29-1 and TRBJ2-2; D is perhaps TRBD1 (5 bases). Germline CDR1 reads SQVTM; CDR2 reads ANQGSEA. The length of the CDR3 is 13 residues. V was trimmed by 2 bases and J by 1 base, leaving 5 bases between them. The CDR3 DNA reads TGCAGCGTTGAACAGGGGAACACCGGGGAGCTGTTTTTT. Residues: CSVEQGNTGELFF.

This clone was recorded a few times. The rearrangement uses TRBV7-9 and TRBJ1-1; no definite D call. V was trimmed by 5 bases and J by 6 bases, leaving 10 bases between them. The germline V gene has CDR1 SEHNR and CDR2 FQNEAQ (reference sequence). This CDR3 spans 12 amino acids. CDR3 sequence reads: CASSLNAAEAFF. The CDR3 nucleotides are TGTGCCAGCAGCCTGAATGCGGCTGAAGCTTTCTTT.

This clone was recorded only once. V is TRBV7-6 and J is TRBJ2-7; tentative D call: TRBD2 (5 bases). CDR3 size: 13 residues. Trimming left V 2 bases short and J 7 bases short, with 12 bases between. In germline, CDR1 is SGHVS, CDR2 FNYEAQ. CDR3 DNA sequence: TGTGCCAGCAGCTTAACGGACTCTCAGGAGCAGTACTTC. This gives the protein CASSLTDSQEQYF.

V is TRBV27 and J is TRBJ2-7, with 9 bases that match TRBD2. V lost 4 bases and J lost 8; bases outside the gene matches: 6. The germline V gene has CDR1 MNHEY and CDR2 SMNVEV (reference sequence). The CDR3 consists of 13 residues. The CDR3 here is CASSSRLADKQYF. In nucleotides, the CDR3 is TGTGCCAGCAGTTCGAGACTAGCGGATAAGCAGTACTTC.

The rearrangement links TRBV27 to TRBJ1-3; D not certain. V dropped 8 bases and J dropped 1 base, with 12 bases sitting between them. The CDR3 runs to 14 residues. In germline, CDR1 is MNHEY, CDR2 SMNVEV (reference sequence). This CDR3 is CASGVGGSGNTIYF. The DNA of the CDR3 is TGTGCCAGCGGAGTCGGAGGGTCTGGAAACACCATATATTTT.

A note on this clone: Other nucleotide sequences in the sample specify the same CDR3. The chain employs TRBV27 and TRBJ1-1; D might be TRBD1 (6 bases). Germline loops: CDR1 MNHEY, CDR2 SMNVEV (reference sequence). The V end was cut by 2 bases, the J end by 1 base, with 8 bases between. The CDR3 sequence is 14 residues long. The CDR3 sequence is CASSLVGANTEAFF. The CDR3 DNA sequence: TGTGCCAGCAGTTTAGTGGGGGCGAACACTGAAGCTTTCTTT.

This clone was seen only once. The identical CDR3 is also encoded by other nucleotide sequences in the sample. V and J are TRBV27 and TRBJ2-7, with TRBD1 as a possible D gene (6 bases). The ends were cut back, 7 bases at V and 3 bases at J, with 16 bases in the middle. This CDR3 has 14 residues. Germline V CDR1 and CDR2: MNHEY, SMNVEV (reference sequence). CDR3 in amino acids: CASKLRGSSYEQYF. CDR3 DNA: TGTGCCAGCAAGTTAAGGGGGAGTAGCTACGAGCAGTACTTC.

The genes are TRBV23-1 and TRBJ2-3; D call uncertain. TRBV23-1 is filed as an ORF, its function uncertain. With 4 bases removed from V and 2 bases from J, the gap between germline ends came to 7 bases. The CDR3 totals 13 residues. This CDR3 reads CASSLRFTDTQYF. The CDR3 nucleotides read TGCGCCAGCAGTCTCCGCTTCACAGATACGCAGTATTTT.

The chain is built from TRBV7-9 and TRBJ2-1; TRBD1 agrees at 10 bases. The germline CDR1 and CDR2 sequences are SEHNR and FQNEAQ (reference sequence). The CDR3 runs to 15 residues. V shed 4 bases and J 2 bases; nucleotides not matched to a gene: 2. CDR3 nucleotide sequence: TGTGCCAGCAGCTCGGGACAGGGGACCTACAATGAGCAGTTCTTC. Its protein is CASSSGQGTYNEQFF.

This clone was detected only once. This sequence joins TRBV29-1 and TRBJ2-1, with no clear D. The CDR3 has 17 amino acids. CDR1 SQVTM and CDR2 ANQGSEA come from the germline V gene. Trimming removed 1 base from V and 7 bases from J, with 23 bases in between. The CDR3 loop is CSVEVSSLVPGKNEQFF. The CDR3 DNA sequence: TGCAGCGTTGAAGTCTCGTCATTGGTGCCGGGTAAAAATGAGCAGTTCTTC.

The chain joins TRBV7-8 to TRBJ2-7, with 9 bases aligning to TRBD1. The germline CDR1 and CDR2 sequences are SGHVS and FQNEAQ. Trimming cost V 4 bases and J 7 bases; bases outside gene matches: 14. The CDR3 sequence is 16 residues long. This CDR3 is CASSSISGTGSWEQYF. The CDR3 nucleotides are TGTGCCAGCAGCTCGATCTCCGGGACAGGGTCTTGGGAGCAGTACTTC.

The chain employs TRBV6-1 and TRBJ2-7, with D maybe TRBD1 (5 bases). Trimming cost V 3 bases and J 2 bases, with 17 bases left between them. The CDR3 consists of 16 residues. Germline V gene data show CDR1 as MNHNS and CDR2 as SASEGT. The CDR3 DNA sequence: TGTGCCAGCAGTGAGGCTGGGGCACCCCAGACCTACGAGCAGTACTTC. Translated: CASSEAGAPQTYEQYF.

The chain links TRBV6-4 to TRBJ2-7; 9 bases agree with TRBD1. Trimming removed 4 bases from V and 2 bases from J; junction bases left unmatched: 12. The germline V gene has CDR1 MRHNA and CDR2 SNTAGT. The CDR3 runs to 17 residues. The CDR3 is CASSALATGGAAYEQYF. CDR3 DNA: TGTGCCAGCAGTGCCCTCGCCACAGGGGGCGCAGCCTACGAGCAGTACTTC.

The gene calls are TRBV27 and TRBJ1-3, with 7 bases lining up with TRBD1. The CDR3 spans 14 residues. V was pared by 4 bases and J by 2 bases, with 2 bases of the junction left unmatched. Germline V lookup: CDR1 MNHEY, CDR2 SMNVEV (reference sequence). CDR3 amino acids: CASSSTGAGNTIYF. The CDR3 DNA follows: TGTGCCAGCAGTTCCACAGGGGCTGGAAACACCATATATTTT.

As regards this clone: Other nucleotide sequences from this sample produce the same CDR3. The chain joins TRBV9 to TRBJ2-7; no definite D call. Germline loops: CDR1 SGDLS, CDR2 YYNGEE. The CDR3 totals 13 residues. V was pared by 4 bases and J by 3 bases, with 11 bases between. CDR3 residues: CASSSGGVYEQYF. In DNA, the CDR3 is TGTGCCAGCAGCTCAGGTGGGGTCTACGAGCAGTACTTC.

The chain uses TRBV28 and TRBJ1-2, with 8 bases lining up with TRBD1. V lost 3 bases and J lost 7; bases outside the gene matches: 7. The CDR3 totals 14 residues. Per germline, CDR1 MDHEN and CDR2 SYDVKM. The CDR3 spells CASSFPRGRGGYTF. CDR3 coding DNA: TGTGCCAGCAGTTTTCCCAGGGGGCGGGGTGGCTACACCTTC.

The rearrangement links TRBV29-1 to TRBJ1-1, with no clear D. Germline assignment: CDR1 SQVTM and CDR2 ANQGSEA. Trimming took 7 bases from V and 1 from J, leaving 10 bases between them. The CDR3 covers 12 residues. DNA of the CDR3: TGCAGCGGTGATTCGGGGAACACTGAAGCTTTCTTT. This gives the protein CSGDSGNTEAFF.

This chain joins TRBV7-9 and TRBJ2-7; 7 bases align to TRBD2. Per germline, CDR1 SEHNR and CDR2 FQNEAQ (reference sequence). The CDR3 sequence is 15 residues long. V lost 4 bases to trimming and J lost 2 bases; unmatched junction nucleotides: 8. CDR3 sequence (DNA): TGTGCCAGCAGCTCCGCCTGGGAGGGAACCTACGAGCAGTACTTC. Residues: CASSSAWEGTYEQYF.

This rearrangement joins TRBV5-8 to TRBJ1-5; D remains unclear. CDR3 length equals 16 residues. Germline lookup yields CDR1 SGHTS and CDR2 YDEGEE. V was cut by 0 bases and J by 0 bases, with 10 bases left in between. CDR3 bases: TGTGCCAGCAGCTTGGGGTCAGGATATAGCAATCAGCCCCAGCATTTT. The encoded protein is CASSLGSGYSNQPQHF.

The chain uses TRBV4-3 and TRBJ2-2; the match to TRBD1 covers 8 bases. V shed 4 bases and J 6 bases; nucleotides not matched to a gene: 10. This CDR3 comprises 16 residues. Germline CDR1 is LGHNA and CDR2 is YSLEER. CDR3 DNA sequence: TGCGCCAGCAGCCTAGCGGACAGGGTCGAATCCGGGGAGCTGTTTTTT. As protein: CASSLADRVESGELFF.

About this clone: The same CDR3 can be traced to other DNA sequences in this sample. This chain links TRBV28 with TRBJ1-5; D is undetermined. V was clipped by 2 bases and J by 4 bases, with 9 bases between them. From germline, CDR1 is MDHEN and CDR2 SYDVKM. The CDR3 totals 14 residues. CDR3 amino acids: CASSLEGNNQPQHF. The CDR3 region has the DNA TGTGCCAGCAGTTTAGAAGGGAATAATCAGCCCCAGCATTTT.

This rearrangement joins TRBV28 to TRBJ1-5, with D unresolved. Germline V lookup: CDR1 MDHEN, CDR2 SYDVKM. The CDR3 loop spans 13 amino acids. Trimming took 5 bases from V and 2 from J, leaving 7 bases between them. The CDR3 DNA reads TGTGCCAGCAGTCCATTCGGCAATCAGCCCCAGCATTTT. Its protein product is CASSPFGNQPQHF.

V and J are TRBV4-1 and TRBJ1-2, with 7 bases identical to TRBD1. CDR3 length: 15 amino acids. The ends lost 3 bases at V and 4 bases at J; junction bases unmatched: 8. Germline CDR1 is MGHRA and CDR2 is YSYEKL. CDR3 bases: TGCGCCAGCAGCCAGCTACAGGGGACAGTCTATGGCTACACCTTC. It encodes CASSQLQGTVYGYTF.